These 24 T cell receptor beta chains originate from one sample sequenced in a study of T cells in women clearing cervical HPV infection. TCRdb's table, derived via immunoSEQ multiplex PCR, lists solely in-frame clones and lacks some. Its clone listing holds approximately 35,000 clones. Sequenced material: blood buffy coat. These receptor sequences come from a woman aged 18 to 75 with a cervical HPV16 infection that either progressed to CIN3+ or cleared (not recorded which).

CDR3 DNA, as far as it was read: TGCAGTGCTAGGGGGACTAGAGCCTACGAG. This encodes CSARGTRAYE. The whole CDR3 reads CSARGTRAYEQYF. The V call is TRBV20-1, the J call TRBJ2-7; 8 bases map to TRBD2. From the germline J gene comes the end of the CDR3, since the read stops 3 residues before it. V shed 3 bases and J 2 bases; nucleotides not matched to a gene: 3. CDR1 is DFQATT, CDR2 SNEGSKA, per germline (reference sequence). The CDR3 totals 13 residues.

Remarks on this clone: The read gets to within 3 residues of the CDR3 end, and the germline J gene fills in the rest. The chain joins TRBV7-9 to TRBJ1-1; the D gene is possibly TRBD1 (6 bases). Trimming removed 4 bases at V and 3 bases at J, with 12 bases between. CDR3 length: 14 residues. The V gene's germline CDR1 is SEHNR and CDR2 FQNEAQ (reference sequence). Partial CDR3 DNA: TGTGCCAGCAGCTCGACAGGACCCTACACTGAA. Translated, it gives CASSSTGPYTE. The complete CDR3 sequence is CASSSTGPYTEAFF.

Note on this clone: Read sequence stops 3 residues before the CDR3 end, and the germline J gene provides the missing end. The chain carries TRBV30 and TRBJ1-2, with D maybe TRBD1 (5 bases). V lost 1 base, J lost 3 bases, and 9 bases lay in between. CDR3 length: 13 amino acids. Germline V lookup: CDR1 GTSNPN, CDR2 SVGIG (reference sequence). The part of the CDR3 DNA that was read is TGTGCCTGGAGTGAGGCAGGGCACTATGGC. Protein sequence: CAWSEAGHYG. The full CDR3 protein reads CAWSEAGHYGYTF. Together with reference TRBV30 and TRBJ1-2, the CDR3 gives the full variable domain: SQTIHQWPATLVQPVGSPLSLECTVEGTSNPNLYWYRQAAGRGLQLLFYSVGIGQISSEVPQNLSASRPQDRQFILSSKKLLLSDSGFYLCAWSEAGHYGYTFGSGTRLTVV.

The CDR3 loop is CASSSSGWIYF. CDR3 DNA, as far as it was read: TGTGCCAGCAGCTCTAGCGGGTGG. V usage is TRBV7-9 and J usage is TRBJ1-3; D gene ambiguous. Sequencing ends 3 residues short of the CDR3 end; the germline J gene provides the rest. Germline V gene lookup returns CDR1 SEHNR and CDR2 FQNEAQ (reference sequence). The CDR3 is made up of 11 amino acids.

Concerning this clone: The read ends 3 residues before the CDR3 terminus; that terminus is restored from the germline J gene. The genes are TRBV20-1 and TRBJ2-1, with 13 positions matching TRBD2. V was clipped by 1 base and J by 9 bases; unmatched bases: 6. The CDR3 covers 15 residues. From germline, CDR1 is DFQATT and CDR2 SNEGSKA (reference sequence). The CDR3 spells CSARGTSGSEVEQFF. The CDR3 bases that were read are TGCAGTGCTAGAGGGACTAGCGGGAGTGAGGTTGAG.

With regard to this clone: The read halts 3 residues ahead of the CDR3 end, with the missing end drawn from the germline J gene. The chain links TRBV30 to TRBJ1-5; D remains ambiguous. The CDR3 extends over 13 amino acids. CDR1 and CDR2 from the germline V gene are GTSNPN and SVGIG (reference sequence). Trimming stripped 2 bases from V and 7 bases from J, with 12 bases between. The CDR3 here is CAWSLPPGQPQHF. The sequenced CDR3 bases are TGTGCCTGGAGTCTCCCCCCGGGGCAGCCC.

With respect to this clone: The read terminates 3 residues before the CDR3 end, so the remaining end is supplied by the germline J gene. The chain joins TRBV10-1 to TRBJ1-2; D is unresolved. From germline, CDR1 is WNHNN and CDR2 SYGVQD (reference sequence). The CDR3 extends over 11 amino acids. The CDR3 DNA, read in part, is TGCGCCAGCAGTTTAGCTTTTGAC. Its protein product is CASSLAFD. The CDR3 in full is CASSLAFDYTF.

Notes on this clone: The sequenced fragment ends 3 residues before the CDR3 boundary, so the rest is inferred from the germline J gene. The chain uses TRBV19 and TRBJ2-5; 9 bases line up with TRBD1. This CDR3 has 13 amino acids. With 4 bases clipped from V and 4 bases from J, the junction kept 1 base outside the gene matches. Germline CDR1 reads LNHDA; CDR2 reads SQIVND (reference sequence). CDR3 sequence reads: CASSTTGGETQYF. Incomplete CDR3 DNA: TGTGCCAGTAGTACGACAGGGGGAGAGACC.

Of note for this clone: The read halts 3 residues ahead of the CDR3 end, with the missing end drawn from the germline J gene. The chain combines TRBV4-2 with TRBJ1-1, with D possibly TRBD1 on 5 matching bases. Germline values: CDR1 LGHNA, CDR2 YNFKEQ. Trimming removed 3 bases from V and 5 bases from J, with 10 bases in between. CDR3 length: 13 amino acids. CDR3 DNA, as far as it was read: TGTGCCAGCAGCCAGGACCGGGGGACTGAA. It specifies CASSQDRGTE. The complete CDR3 reads CASSQDRGTEAFF.

As for this clone: The missing CDR3 end, 3 residues past where the read stops, is filled in from the germline J gene. The chain joins TRBV19 to TRBJ1-3; D possibly corresponds to TRBD1 (6 bases). V was trimmed by 8 bases and J by 0 bases, leaving 14 bases between them. Germline V gene sequence: CDR1 LNHDA, CDR2 SQIVND (reference sequence). The CDR3 totals 15 residues. Incomplete CDR3 DNA: TGTGCCAGTGCCTTGGGGGGGCTCTCTGGAAACACC. The encoded protein is CASALGGLSGNT. The entire CDR3 is CASALGGLSGNTIYF.

As to this clone: The CDR3 is cut off 3 residues early in the read; its end comes from the germline J gene. The chain employs TRBV12-3 or TRBV12-4 and TRBJ2-1; D may be TRBD2 (6 bases). V lost 6 bases, J lost 7 bases, and 13 bases lay in between. The CDR3 extends over 13 amino acids. The part of the CDR3 DNA that was read is TGTGCCAGCAGATCTCCGGGGAGGAATGAG. Translating it yields CASRSPGRNE. Given in full, the CDR3 is CASRSPGRNEQFF.

Regarding this clone: The CDR3 is cut off 3 residues early in the read; its end comes from the germline J gene. The chain combines TRBV7-9 with TRBJ2-4, with 9 nucleotides matching TRBD1. This CDR3 spans 14 amino acids. Looked up from germline, CDR1 is SEHNR and CDR2 is FQNEAQ (reference sequence). The CDR3 loop is CASSLGTGVYGQYF. Incomplete CDR3 DNA: TGTGCCAGCAGCTTAGGGACAGGGGTCTATGGT.

Note on this clone: The CDR3 end is not reached by the read, which stops 3 residues before it; the germline J gene fills it in. The genes are TRBV7-3 and TRBJ2-2; 9 bases fit TRBD1. The CDR3 runs to 15 residues. Germline assignment: CDR1 SGHTA and CDR2 FQGTGA. The CDR3 reads CASSLAGQGNSPLFF. The CDR3 bases that were read are TGTGCCAGCAGCCTCGCGGGACAGGGAAATTCACCG. The full variable domain, completed using reference TRBV7-3 and TRBJ2-2, is GAGVSQTPSNKVTEKGKYVELRCDPISGHTALYWYRQSLGQGPEFLIYFQGTGAADDSGLPNDRFFAVRPEGSVSTLKIQRTERGDSAVYLCASSLAGQGNSPLFFGEGSRLTVL.

Turning to this clone: The read comes to an end 3 residues before the CDR3 does, leaving the germline J gene to fill in the end. V and J are TRBV20-1 and TRBJ2-3; the match to TRBD2 covers 9 bases. Germline CDR1 reads DFQATT; CDR2 reads SNEGSKA (reference sequence). Losses at the gene ends were 1 base for V and 5 bases for J; bases not matched to a gene: 13. The CDR3 has 17 residues. The CDR3: CSARGPHSGGEVDTQYF. The part of the CDR3 DNA that was read is TGCAGTGCTAGAGGGCCCCATAGCGGGGGAGAGGTAGATACG.

Turning to this clone: With the read ending 3 residues before the CDR3 end, the germline J gene is used to fill in that end. The V gene is TRBV19, the J gene TRBJ2-1; D gene uncertain. Trimming cost V 3 bases and J 7 bases, with 10 bases left between them. The CDR3 is 13 amino acids. The germline CDR1 and CDR2 sequences are LNHDA and SQIVND (reference sequence). CDR3: CASSIRDWNEQFF. Partial CDR3 DNA: TGTGCCAGTAGTATCCGCGACTGGAATGAG. The full variable domain, with the rest looked up from reference TRBV19 and TRBJ2-1, is DGGITQSPKYLFRKEGQNVTLSCEQNLNHDAMYWYRQDPGQGLRLIYYSQIVNDFQKGDIAEGYSVSREKKESFPLTVTSAQKNPTAFYLCASSIRDWNEQFFGPGTRLTVL.

About this clone: The read ends 3 residues early relative to the CDR3; the germline J gene fills the gap. J is TRBJ2-5 and V is TRBV10-3; 7 bases fit TRBD2. CDR1 and CDR2 (germline): ENHRY, SYGVKD. The CDR3 sequence is 14 residues long. Germline trimming cut 2 bases from V and 7 bases from J; bases unmatched to any gene: 7. The CDR3 bases that were read are TGTGCCATCAGTGAGAGGGTAGGGGAGGGGACC. This gives the protein CAISERVGEGT. The whole CDR3 protein reads CAISERVGEGTQYF.

On this clone itself: The read halts 3 residues ahead of the CDR3 end, with the missing end drawn from the germline J gene. This chain connects TRBV27 to TRBJ2-7, with 7 bases identical to TRBD1. The J segment lost 0 bases and the V segment lost 6 bases, leaving 2 bases of the junction unmatched. CDR1 is MNHEY, CDR2 SMNVEV, per germline (reference sequence). The CDR3 is 13 amino acids. CDR3 DNA, as far as it was read: TGTGCCAGCAGCTGGGACAGCTCCTACGAG. This sequence encodes CASSWDSSYE. The whole CDR3 protein reads CASSWDSSYEQYF.

The CDR3 region is CASSPLGTSGITQYF. CDR3 DNA, as far as it was read: TGTGCCAGCAGCCCCTTAGGGACTAGCGGGATTACG. J is TRBJ2-3 and V is TRBV7-9; 13 bases line up with TRBD2. Coverage ceases 3 residues before the CDR3 finishes, and the germline J gene fills in the end. CDR3 length: 15 amino acids. V dropped 5 bases and J dropped 8; count of bases not matched to a gene: 7. Germline V gene data show CDR1 as SEHNR and CDR2 as FQNEAQ (reference sequence).

Note on this clone: Sequencing ends 3 residues short of the CDR3 end; the germline J gene provides the rest. J is TRBJ2-1 and V is TRBV5-8; D is possibly TRBD1 (5 bases). The germline CDR1 and CDR2 sequences are SGHTS and YDEGEE. The V gene lost 3 bases and the J gene lost 3 bases, with 13 bases spanning the gap. This CDR3 is 15 amino acids long. The sequenced part of the CDR3 DNA is TGTGCCAGCAGCTCTATCATGACAGACTACAATGAG. It is translated as CASSSIMTDYNE. The full CDR3 sequence reads CASSSIMTDYNEQFF.

Concerning this clone: The read terminates 3 residues ahead of where the CDR3 ends, so the germline J gene completes it. This chain uses TRBV2 with TRBJ2-2, with D maybe TRBD2 (6 bases). Germline CDR1 is SNHLY and CDR2 is FYNNEI. CDR3 length equals 13 residues. The CDR3 is CASSSDYNSPLFF. CDR3 DNA, as far as it was read: TGTGCCAGCAGTTCGGACTATAATTCACCG.

Remarks on this clone: Read sequence stops 3 residues before the CDR3 end, and the germline J gene provides the missing end. This chain links TRBV20-1 with TRBJ2-7, with D maybe TRBD1 (5 bases). Germline V gives CDR1 DFQATT, CDR2 SNEGSKA (reference sequence). This CDR3 spans 12 amino acids. Trimming shortened V by 7 bases and J by 3 bases, and 13 bases separated the two germline ends. CDR3 protein: CSVRTPDYEQYF. The covered CDR3 bases are TGCAGTGTTAGGACACCCGACTACGAG.

With regard to this clone: The read terminates 3 residues ahead of where the CDR3 ends, so the germline J gene completes it. J is TRBJ2-5 and V is TRBV4-1; 8 nucleotides agree with TRBD2. After removal of 0 bases from V and 3 bases from J, the junction contained 3 bases not matched to a gene. Germline loops: CDR1 MGHRA, CDR2 YSYEKL. The length of the CDR3 is 15 residues. The CDR3 region is CASSQDSAGEETQYF. The CDR3 DNA, read in part, is TGCGCCAGCAGCCAAGATTCAGCGGGGGAAGAGACC.

On this clone itself: The CDR3 is cut off 3 residues early in the read; its end comes from the germline J gene. The gene calls are TRBV20-1 and TRBJ2-3; D not resolved. This CDR3 has 15 amino acids. Trimming cost V 5 bases and J 2 bases, with 17 bases left between them. Germline V gives CDR1 DFQATT, CDR2 SNEGSKA (reference sequence). This chain's CDR3 is CSAVSFITYTDTQYF. The DNA read from the CDR3 is TGCAGTGCTGTCTCTTTCATTACATACACAGATACG.

Points on this clone: The read comes to an end 3 residues before the CDR3 does, leaving the germline J gene to fill in the end. V and J are TRBV19 and TRBJ1-5; D gene uncertain. The CDR3 consists of 16 residues. The V end lost 3 bases, the J end lost 1 base, and 13 bases lay between the germline ends. Germline CDR1 LNHDA, CDR2 SQIVND (reference sequence). The CDR3 protein is CASSISLAVSNQPQHF. Incomplete CDR3 DNA: TGTGCCAGTAGTATCTCTCTAGCGGTGAGCAATCAGCCC.